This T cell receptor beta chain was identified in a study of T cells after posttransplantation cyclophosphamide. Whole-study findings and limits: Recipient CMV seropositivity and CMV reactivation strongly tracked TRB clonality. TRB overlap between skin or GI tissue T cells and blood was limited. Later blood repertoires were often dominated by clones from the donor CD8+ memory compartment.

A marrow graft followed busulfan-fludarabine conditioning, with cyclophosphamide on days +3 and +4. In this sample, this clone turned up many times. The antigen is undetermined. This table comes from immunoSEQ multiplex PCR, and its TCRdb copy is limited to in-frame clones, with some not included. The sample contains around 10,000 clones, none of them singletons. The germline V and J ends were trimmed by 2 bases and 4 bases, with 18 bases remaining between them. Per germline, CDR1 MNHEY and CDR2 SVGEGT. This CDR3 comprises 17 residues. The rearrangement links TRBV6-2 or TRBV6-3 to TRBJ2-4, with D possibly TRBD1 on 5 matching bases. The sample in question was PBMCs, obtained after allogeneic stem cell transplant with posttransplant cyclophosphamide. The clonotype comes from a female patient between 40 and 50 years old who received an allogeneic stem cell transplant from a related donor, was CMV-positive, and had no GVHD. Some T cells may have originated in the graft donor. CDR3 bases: TGTGCCAGCAGTTACGCCCTGCAGGGCGCTGGAAAAAACATTCAGTACTTC. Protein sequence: CASSYALQGAGKNIQYF.